Sequencing of this T cell receptor (beta chain) was carried out in a study of blood T cell repertoires in COVID-19. Study-level background: Sample material is recorded as cDNA or gDNA derived from T cells, B-cell-depleted T cells, or PBMCs.

Ages ranged from roughly 18 to 100 years, with residence in around 24 US areas. The V gene end was trimmed by 5 bases and the J gene end by 1 base; junction bases not matched to a gene: 13. The CDR3 is 18 amino acids. Germline-derived CDR1 and CDR2 are SEHNR and FQNEAQ (reference sequence). Data came from immunoSEQ multiplex PCR; TCRdb stores just in-frame clones and leaves some out. The sample has around 130,000 clones, less than 85% seen once. The sequence was collected from a woman aged 18-29 years who had been exposed to COVID-19. The J gene is TRBJ1-1, the V gene TRBV7-9; 10 positions agree with TRBD1. Material: PBMCs or T cells enriched from blood (not recorded which). As DNA, the CDR3 is TGTGCCAGCAGCCCCCAGGGAGGACAGGGGGTTGAGAACACTGAAGCTTTCTTT. Its protein is CASSPQGGQGVENTEAFF.